The rows below give T cell receptor beta chains drawn from one sample of a study of blood T cell repertoires in COVID-19. Libraries were prepared by immunoSEQ multiplex PCR; TCRdb keeps only in-frame clonotypes and omits some of them. Of hundreds of thousands of clones listed, more than 75% are singletons. Sequenced sample: PBMCs or T cells enriched from blood (not recorded which). The receptor source for this set is a woman aged 50 to 60 who had recovered from COVID-19. Each CDR3 is given with its conserved first and last residue. The order of the fields is J gene, V gene, CDR3 protein.

TRBJ2-1 | TRBV19 | CASSLATGTSRHNEQFF
TRBJ2-7 | TRBV28 | CASRRDRGYEQYF
TRBJ1-2 | TRBV28 | CASRSLSRGYGYTF
TRBJ2-5 | TRBV3-1/TRBV3-2 | CASSQGLAGGLKTQYF
TRBJ1-5 | TRBV7-2 | CASSFDIKNQPQHF
TRBJ1-5 | TRBV5-6 | CASSLWAGSNQPQHF
TRBJ2-2 | TRBV21-1 | CASKNRQRHTGELFF
TRBJ1-5 | TRBV6-6 | CASSPLNRANQPQHF
TRBJ1-2 | TRBV6-5 | CASSYSLAGSYGYTF
TRBJ1-1 | TRBV7-9 | CASSSTGTEAFF
TRBJ2-1 | TRBV6-5 | CASSSSGGFNEQFF
TRBJ2-3 | TRBV2 | CASSRAGSTDTQYF
TRBJ2-7 | TRBV7-8 | CASSPPFRTGAHYEQYF
TRBJ1-6 | TRBV23-1 | CASSQRDRFYNSPLHF
TRBJ2-2 | TRBV24-1 | CATSDTTSGNTGELFF
TRBJ1-1 | TRBV7-2 | CASSRARGPEAFF
TRBJ2-1 | TRBV14 | CASSPGLAKAHVGNEQFF
TRBJ2-3 | TRBV30 | CAWSQGSLTDTQYF
TRBJ1-2 | TRBV15 | CATSRDRPGTGDGYTF
TRBJ1-1 | TRBV7-7 | CASSLQLNTEAFF
TRBJ1-2 | TRBV7-2 | CASSLAPQGPYGYTF
TRBJ2-1 | TRBV5-8 | CASSDDGQGARYNEQFF
TRBJ2-6 | TRBV18 | CASSPYRGASGANVLTF
TRBJ2-5 | TRBV4-1 | CASSHYTAGLAGGPRQETQYF
TRBJ1-1 | TRBV7-9 | CASRSGTGMNTEAFF
TRBJ1-5 | TRBV28 | CASSSGGSNQPQHF
TRBJ2-1 | TRBV7-2 | CASSWTWGLSSYNEQFF
TRBJ2-2 | TRBV7-6 | CASSKPGQDRAGELFF
TRBJ2-3 | TRBV7-2 | CASSLVRRERTQYF
TRBJ2-1 | TRBV5-1 | CASSSGQGTWEQFF
TRBJ2-7 | TRBV19 | CASTADQRGTYEQYF
TRBJ1-5 | TRBV5-4 | CASSLRGPNQPQHF
TRBJ1-2 | TRBV4-1 | CASSPEGTYGYTF
TRBJ1-2 | TRBV5-6 | CASSTGQGSYGYTF
TRBJ2-5 | TRBV9 | CASSGEGQEKTQYF
TRBJ1-2 | TRBV27 | CASSFRTRFF
TRBJ1-2 | TRBV28 | CASRKTGNYGYTF
TRBJ1-2 | TRBV6-2/TRBV6-3 | CASSYGQGDEYGYTF
TRBJ1-5 | TRBV7-9 | CASSSNRGGQPQHF
TRBJ1-1 | TRBV14 | CASSLAGMNTEAFF
TRBJ2-1 | TRBV2 | CASTPVQGRGVNEQFF
TRBJ2-7 | TRBV4-2 | CASSTPGQGVHEQYF
TRBJ2-1 | TRBV25-1 | CASSSQALSGNEQFF